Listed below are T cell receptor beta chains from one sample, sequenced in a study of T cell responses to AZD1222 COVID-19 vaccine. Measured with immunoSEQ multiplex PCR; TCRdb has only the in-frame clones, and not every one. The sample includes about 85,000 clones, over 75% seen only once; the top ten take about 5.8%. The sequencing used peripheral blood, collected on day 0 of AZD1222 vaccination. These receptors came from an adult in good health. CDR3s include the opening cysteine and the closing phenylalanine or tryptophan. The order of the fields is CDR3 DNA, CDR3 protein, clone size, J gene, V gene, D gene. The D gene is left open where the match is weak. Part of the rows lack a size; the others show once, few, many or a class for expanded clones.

DNA: TGTGCCAGCAGCAAAGGACGGTGGGTGAACTATGGCTACACCTTC
CDR3: CASSKGRWVNYGYTF
size: NA
J: TRBJ1-2
V: TRBV21-1
D: NA

DNA: TGTGCCAGCAGTCTCTCGGGACAGGGAACCAATGAGCAGTTCTTC
CDR3: CASSLSGQGTNEQFF
size: NA
J: TRBJ2-1
V: TRBV27
D: TRBD1

DNA: TGCGCCAGCAGCTTGGAGGTGGCTGGTAATAATTCACCCCTCCACTTT
CDR3: CASSLEVAGNNSPLHF
size: once
J: TRBJ1-6
V: TRBV5-1
D: NA

DNA: TGTGCCAGCAGTTTACGCAAGAACACTGAAGCTTTCTTT
CDR3: CASSLRKNTEAFF
size: NA
J: TRBJ1-1
V: TRBV12-3/TRBV12-4
D: NA

DNA: TGTGCCAGCAACCGCGGGAAGCCTCCTCCGCAGTATTTT
CDR3: CASNRGKPPPQYF
size: once
J: TRBJ2-3
V: TRBV3-1/TRBV3-2
D: NA

DNA: TGTGCCAGCAGTTACGGTCTCGGCGAGCAGTACTTC
CDR3: CASSYGLGEQYF
size: NA
J: TRBJ2-7
V: TRBV12-3/TRBV12-4
D: NA

DNA: TGCGCCAGCAGCCTCGACGTGGACGGCTACAATGAGCAGTTCTTC
CDR3: CASSLDVDGYNEQFF
size: NA
J: TRBJ2-1
V: TRBV5-1
D: NA

DNA: TGTGCCAGCTCACCACAAAGCGGGAGGCCGGGAGAGACCCAGTACTTC
CDR3: CASSPQSGRPGETQYF
size: NA
J: TRBJ2-5
V: TRBV18
D: TRBD2

DNA: TGCGCCAGCAGCCAGGCCCTACCAAACGAGCAGTACTTC
CDR3: CASSQALPNEQYF
size: NA
J: TRBJ2-7
V: TRBV4-1
D: NA

DNA: TGTGCCAGCAGCTTAGGAGCCTCAAGCACAGATACGCAGTATTTT
CDR3: CASSLGASSTDTQYF
size: NA
J: TRBJ2-3
V: TRBV7-2
D: NA

DNA: TGCAGCATCAGAGGGACTAGCGGCACAGATACGCAGTATTTT
CDR3: CSIRGTSGTDTQYF
size: NA
J: TRBJ2-3
V: TRBV29-1
D: TRBD2

DNA: TGCGCCAGCAGCAGCCAGGTGGGCGAGCAGTACTTC
CDR3: CASSSQVGEQYF
size: few
J: TRBJ2-7
V: TRBV4-1
D: NA

DNA: TGTGCCAGCAGCTTAGGGCGGGGCTACGAGCAGTACTTC
CDR3: CASSLGRGYEQYF
size: NA
J: TRBJ2-7
V: TRBV11-1
D: NA

DNA: TGTGCCAGCAGTGCTGGTGGGGCGTCTTTCTATGGCTACACCTTC
CDR3: CASSAGGASFYGYTF
size: NA
J: TRBJ1-2
V: TRBV2
D: NA

DNA: TGTGCCAGCAGCCAATCAGATTGGGGGGGCGAATTCTTT
CDR3: CASSQSDWGGEFF
size: NA
J: TRBJ1-1
V: TRBV3-1/TRBV3-2
D: NA

DNA: TGTGCCAGCAGCCAGGGGGCATCTGGGGTGAACACTGAAGCTTTCTTT
CDR3: CASSQGASGVNTEAFF
size: few
J: TRBJ1-1
V: TRBV28
D: TRBD1

DNA: TGTGCCAGCAGCCCCCACCCCCGGGGGGGGGCGGCTAGCGGGTACGAGCAGTACTTC
CDR3: CASSPHPRGGAASGYEQYF
size: NA
J: TRBJ2-7
V: TRBV9
D: TRBD2

DNA: TGTGCCAGCAGTTCCCTAGCGGGGAATGAGCAGTTCTTC
CDR3: CASSSLAGNEQFF
size: once
J: TRBJ2-1
V: TRBV27
D: TRBD2

DNA: TGTGCCAGCAGCTTGGGTGGCAGAACCCACAATCAGCCCCAGCATTTT
CDR3: CASSLGGRTHNQPQHF
size: NA
J: TRBJ1-5
V: TRBV5-6
D: NA

DNA: TGTGCCAGCTCACCGTGGAGTAGCGTAGGAGAGACCCAGTACTTC
CDR3: CASSPWSSVGETQYF
size: NA
J: TRBJ2-5
V: TRBV18
D: NA

DNA: TGCGCCAGCAGCCAAGAGGCAGCCATCAATCAGCCCCAGCATTTT
CDR3: CASSQEAAINQPQHF
size: NA
J: TRBJ1-5
V: TRBV4-3
D: NA

DNA: TGCAGTGCTAGTAAGATTTCCGGGTCCCATACAGATACGCAGTATTTT
CDR3: CSASKISGSHTDTQYF
size: NA
J: TRBJ2-3
V: TRBV20-1
D: NA

DNA: TGTGCCAGCAGCTTGGCCAGTAATGAAAAACTGTTTTTT
CDR3: CASSLASNEKLFF
size: NA
J: TRBJ1-4
V: TRBV5-5
D: NA

DNA: TGTGCCAGCTCACCCCCGGCTAGCGGGAGTTCCGAGCAGTACTTC
CDR3: CASSPPASGSSEQYF
size: NA
J: TRBJ2-7
V: TRBV18
D: TRBD2

DNA: TGTGCCAGCAGTTTTAAGGGACAGGTCTTCTCCTACGAGCAGTACTTC
CDR3: CASSFKGQVFSYEQYF
size: few
J: TRBJ2-7
V: TRBV28
D: TRBD1

DNA: TGTGCCAGCAGCTTGGAGGATGCGACAGGGCGGACTGGCTACACCTTC
CDR3: CASSLEDATGRTGYTF
size: NA
J: TRBJ1-2
V: TRBV5-6
D: TRBD1

DNA: TGTGCCAGCAGTTACCCTCAAGGGATGGGGGAAAAACTGTTTTTT
CDR3: CASSYPQGMGEKLFF
size: once
J: TRBJ1-4
V: TRBV28
D: NA

DNA: TGTGCCAGCAGCTTAGAGGCATCCGGCCTATACAATGAGCAGTTCTTC
CDR3: CASSLEASGLYNEQFF
size: NA
J: TRBJ2-1
V: TRBV7-9
D: NA